This paragraph covers one T cell receptor (beta chain) sequence. The antigen it binds to is not known. No per-base quality is available; no much larger clone lies one base away. The immunoSEQ Assay, a bias-controlled multiplex PCR, was used to amplify TCRbeta CDR3 regions from genomic DNA. As for how the authors treated the data: Within the assay, amplification of reference gene primers was used to estimate how many nucleated cells each sample contained. To quantify the absolute abundance of each unique TCRbeta CDR3 rearrangement, sequence reads were collapsed and filtered. For each sample, productive Simpson clonality was calculated as the square root of Simpson's diversity index over productive rearrangements. In TCRdb, the immuneACCESS table is reduced to in-frame sequences with V and J assigned. These tables do not hold every clone; where another copy was compared, an unresolved V gene accounts for under half, and the others remain unexplained. For V, J and clone size, that table is used; D and trimming come from the DNA. Here the sample has roughly 460,000 clones; about 90% occur a single time. The ten largest clones represent roughly 0.78% of the sample.

This sample was taken from a study of blood T cell repertoires in COVID-19 (TCRdb year 2020). About the study as a whole: Collaborator samples came from the United States, Italy and Spain and covered acute and convalescent phases of COVID-19. The prospective study material was composed of cDNA or gDNA derived from T cells, B-cell-depleted T cells, or PBMCs. Subjects who had been exposed to COVID-19, were actively infected with it, or had recovered from it provided the deeply sampled blood TCRbeta repertoires that made up the dataset. The repertoires were released in a freely available public database meant as a resource for research on the immune response to SARS-CoV-2. Samples came from the ongoing ImmuneRACE study (first 160 participants) plus 1,254 subjects from 6 global collaborators. Nearly every sample came with metadata listing a de-identified subject ID, COVID-19 status, age in years and sex. Where HLA class I and class II types were available, the types were taken from metadata supplied by the sample provider, not from assay-based typing. Overall study results and their limits: The amount of clinical and demographic metadata varied by source and participant and was provided uncurated.

Spanning cysteine to phenylalanine, the CDR3 consists of 14 amino acids. The entry retains the CDR3 DNA only, 42 bases that are in frame from base 1. V drops 5 bases and J drops 2 bases, leaving 12 bases in between. In the germline V gene, CDR1 corresponds to SGHAT and CDR2 to FQNNGV. In Seattle, one collaborating source enrolled patients while the infection was active and tracked those patients longitudinally over the course of disease. The collaborating institutions used their own protocols to collect whole blood in K2EDTA tubes. For TCRbeta analysis, collaborators shipped samples as frozen whole blood, isolated PBMCs, or DNA extracted from either of those sample types.

This sequence originates from a man aged 18 to 29 with COVID-19, enrolled during active disease. The sample was peripheral blood. The chain is assembled from TRBV11-2 and TRBJ1-2, with the D gene uncertain. The CDR3 region: CASSPSGINYGYTF. The sequenced DNA: TGTGCCAGCAGCCCTAGCGGGATAAACTATGGCTACACCTTC.